This record looks at one TCR beta chain sequence and its context. Its antigen is unknown. The V and J ends lost 6 bases and 5 bases respectively, with 13 bases between them. Looked up from germline, CDR1 is DFQATT and CDR2 is SNEGSKA (reference sequence). This CDR3 spans 13 amino acids. This specimen belongs to a study of CD8+CD57+ T cells in acquired aplastic anemia. Study information: When averaged, DNA from sorted CD4+ and CD8+ cells came to 3 to 3.5 ug. Study-wide points: Around 27 CD8+ CDR3 sequences occurred in both the patients and the controls.

Before being chosen for sequencing, patients had shown CD8+CD57+ cell expansion by flow cytometry. Genomic DNA, serving as template, underwent TCR beta VDJ and CDR3 profiling. TCRdb analysed the reads with MiXCR anew, one entry per CDR3 protein. Of about 290,000 distinct CDR3 sequences in the sample, about 50% were seen once. Material for sequencing was sorted CD4+, CD8+, or CD8+CD57+ T cells (not recorded which) from PBMCs. This receptor was taken from a human donor with aplastic anemia. This chain links TRBV20-1 with TRBJ2-2; D is perhaps TRBD2 (5 bases). The chain's CDR3 is CSASSPGTGELFF. As DNA, the CDR3 is TGCAGTGCATCTTCCCCGGGGACCGGGGAGCTGTTTTTT.